The TCR beta chain under discussion was sequenced for a study of T-cell reconstitution after alpha-beta-depleted transplantation in children. This clonotype has only a few counts. Its antigen is not identified. This sample's TCRbeta library carried unique molecular identifier barcodes. TCRdb ran MiXCR on the PCR reads and lists one entry per CDR3 protein. This table holds hundreds of thousands of distinct CDR3 sequences, around 16% found once. The CDR3 has 12 residues. Germline V gene data show CDR1 as MGHRA and CDR2 as YSYEKL. Trimming took 1 base from V and 11 from J, leaving 10 bases between them. Findings and caveats of the study: From newly produced T cells came most of the T-cell counts and diversity one year after transplant. From surviving recipient T cells and thymic progenitors came the high day-60 TCRbeta diversity observed in some patients.

The genes are TRBV4-1 and TRBJ2-3; TRBD1 or TRBD2 may be the D gene (6 bases each). The receptor comes from a boy less than two years old who had a stem cell transplant for Wiskott-Aldrich syndrome, so the T cells may come from the graft donor. The sequenced sample was PBMCs, mostly from graft donor cells, obtained 360 days after TCRalphabeta/CD19-depleted stem cell transplant. For the CDR3, the DNA is TGCGCCAGCAGCCAAGGAGGGGGGCTGCAGTATTTT. Translation: CASSQGGGLQYF.